Following are 14 T cell receptor beta chains from one sample sequenced in a study of sequential checkpoint blockade in melanoma. Treatment: randomized to nivolumab then ipilimumab (arm A) or the reverse (arm B). Profiling relied on immunoSEQ multiplex PCR, and the TCRdb table lists in-frame clones only, not all of them. The sample records about 13,000 clones, approximately 76% being singletons. The sample consisted of CD8+ T cells sorted from blood (inferred from file names), taken from a patient given nivolumab and ipilimumab in sequence. The receptor source for this set is a human patient with melanoma. Some clones in this sample may be carry-over from other donors' samples.

The chain recombines TRBV15 with TRBJ1-2; the D is unclear. Trimming pared 0 bases from V and 4 bases from J, leaving 15 bases between. This CDR3 is 16 amino acids long. CDR1 LNHNV and CDR2 YYDKDF come from the germline V gene (reference sequence). Here the CDR3 DNA reads TGTGCCACCAGCAGAGATCGAGGTCCGGGGAGCTATGGCTACACCTTC. It encodes CATSRDRGPGSYGYTF. Together with reference TRBV15 and TRBJ1-2, the CDR3 gives the full variable domain: DAMVIQNPRYQVTQFGKPVTLSCSQTLNHNVMYWYQQKSSQAPKLLFHYYDKDFNNEADTPDNFQSRRPNTSFCFLDIRSPGLGDTAMYLCATSRDRGPGSYGYTFGSGTRLTVV.

This chain joins TRBV5-1 and TRBJ1-6, with 7 bases aligning to TRBD1. This CDR3 contains 15 residues. With V trimmed by 2 bases and J by 5 bases, 4 bases remained unmatched. Germline V gene lookup returns CDR1 SGHRS and CDR2 YFSETQ. The CDR3 sequence is CASSFSGTDNSPLHF. DNA for the CDR3: TGCGCCAGCAGCTTTTCCGGGACAGATAATTCACCCCTCCACTTT.

V gene TRBV27 combines with J gene TRBJ1-1; D is ambiguous. Germline V gene data show CDR1 as MNHEY and CDR2 as SMNVEV (reference sequence). V was cut by 2 bases and J by 0 bases, with 10 bases left in between. This CDR3 is 15 amino acids long. The CDR3 sequence: CASSLRGTLNTEAFF. CDR3 coding DNA: TGTGCCAGCAGTTTACGGGGAACCTTGAACACTGAAGCTTTCTTT.

The V call is TRBV11-2, the J call TRBJ1-1; 8 bases are shared with TRBD1. The CDR3 runs to 16 residues. CDR1 and CDR2 from the germline V gene are SGHAT and FQNNGV. Losses at the gene ends were 5 bases for V and 5 bases for J; bases not matched to a gene: 13. The CDR3 sequence is CASSPLANGQGTEAFF. The CDR3 region has the DNA TGTGCCAGCAGCCCCCTTGCGAACGGACAGGGTACTGAAGCTTTCTTT.

V and J are TRBV2 and TRBJ1-2; TRBD1 matches at 12 bases. Germline CDR1 reads SNHLY; CDR2 reads FYNNEI. CDR3 size: 14 residues. With V trimmed by 6 bases and J by 8 bases, 7 bases remained unmatched. The CDR3 spells CASRGGQGARGYTF. DNA for the CDR3: TGTGCCAGCAGGGGGGGACAGGGGGCGCGGGGCTACACCTTC.

This clone was seen a single time. The V gene is TRBV5-1, the J gene TRBJ1-1, with TRBD1 matching over 7 bases. The J segment lost 7 bases and the V segment lost 4 bases, leaving 4 bases of the junction unmatched. This CDR3 comprises 12 residues. Germline V lookup: CDR1 SGHRS, CDR2 YFSETQ. CDR3 amino acids: CASSQGQSEAFF. Here the CDR3 DNA reads TGCGCCAGCAGCCAGGGACAGAGTGAAGCTTTCTTT. Complete variable domain (other parts from reference TRBV5-1 and TRBJ1-1): KAGVTQTPRYLIKTRGQQVTLSCSPISGHRSVSWYQQTPGQGLQFLFEYFSETQRNKGNFPGRFSGRQFSNSRSEMNVSTLELGDSALYLCASSQGQSEAFFGQGTRLTVV.

The chain links TRBV7-9 to TRBJ1-1; TRBD1 aligns across 7 bases. Germline CDR1 reads SEHNR; CDR2 reads FQNEAQ (reference sequence). V was pared by 4 bases and J by 8 bases, with 7 bases of the junction left unmatched. The CDR3 sequence is 13 residues long. In nucleotides, the CDR3 is TGTGCCAGCAGCTCGCGGGACAGCTACGAAGCTTTCTTT. It codes for CASSSRDSYEAFF. The full variable domain, in which reference TRBV7-9 and TRBJ1-1 provide the parts outside the CDR3, is DTGVSQNPRHKITKRGQNVTFRCDPISEHNRLYWYRQTLGQGPEFLTYFQNEAQLEKSRLLSDRFSAERPKGSFSTLEIQRTEQGDSAMYLCASSSRDSYEAFFGQGTRLTVV.

This chain joins TRBV6-5 and TRBJ1-5; D remains unclear. The CDR3 covers 15 residues. With 0 bases removed from V and 0 bases from J, the gap between germline ends came to 6 bases. Germline CDR1 MNHEY, CDR2 SVGAGI. As DNA, the CDR3 is TGTGCCAGCAGTTACTCACATGATAGCAATCAGCCCCAGCATTTT. This gives the protein CASSYSHDSNQPQHF.

The rearrangement uses TRBV7-9 and TRBJ1-6, with 8 bases identical to TRBD1. This CDR3 has 18 amino acids. In germline, CDR1 is SEHNR, CDR2 FQNEAQ (reference sequence). J was trimmed by 8 bases and V by 1 base; bases with no gene match: 13. CDR3 DNA sequence: TGTGCCAGCAGCTTAGAAAGGACAGGGAGAGAGACCGATTCACCCCTCCACTTT. Residues: CASSLERTGRETDSPLHF.

This clone was seen a handful of times. The chain is built from TRBV19 and TRBJ1-1, with D hard to call. The CDR3 has 13 residues. Germline CDR1 and CDR2: LNHDA and SQIVND (reference sequence). Between the trimmed V and J ends, which lost 3 bases and 7 bases, there was a span of 12 bases. For the CDR3, the DNA is TGTGCCAGTAGTATTGCCCTGAACGGTGAAGCTTTCTTT. Amino acid sequence: CASSIALNGEAFF.

The genes are TRBV11-2 and TRBJ2-7; the D gene is possibly TRBD1 (6 bases). Germline V gene sequence: CDR1 SGHAT, CDR2 FQNNGV. V dropped 5 bases and J dropped 3 bases, with 17 bases sitting between them. CDR3 size: 15 residues. This CDR3 reads CASSTRLDRNYEQYF. The CDR3 DNA is TGTGCCAGCAGCACCCGACTTGACAGGAACTACGAGCAGTACTTC.

The chain joins TRBV27 to TRBJ1-4, with TRBD1 identical over 9 bases. J gave up 3 bases and V 6 bases, and 5 bases lay outside the gene matches. The CDR3 runs 15 residues. Germline V gives CDR1 MNHEY, CDR2 SMNVEV (reference sequence). The CDR3 DNA reads TGTGCCAGCAGGACCACAGGGGGCCCTAATGAAAAACTGTTTTTT. The encoded protein is CASRTTGGPNEKLFF.

The chain uses TRBV27 and TRBJ1-1; D gene uncertain. The CDR3 runs 14 residues. Germline V gene sequence: CDR1 MNHEY, CDR2 SMNVEV (reference sequence). Trimming stripped 7 bases from V and 3 bases from J, with 15 bases between. The CDR3 nucleotides are TGTGCCAGCACCTCACTGAATCGGGACACTGAAGCTTTCTTT. The encoded protein is CASTSLNRDTEAFF.

The chain has TRBV20-1 and TRBJ2-7, with D possibly TRBD2 on 5 matching bases. This CDR3 comprises 11 residues. Trimming pared 6 bases from V and 4 bases from J, leaving 10 bases between. CDR1 and CDR2 (germline): DFQATT, SNEGSKA (reference sequence). CDR3 protein: CSAGVSYEQYF. CDR3 in DNA: TGCAGTGCCGGGGTCAGTTACGAGCAGTACTTC.